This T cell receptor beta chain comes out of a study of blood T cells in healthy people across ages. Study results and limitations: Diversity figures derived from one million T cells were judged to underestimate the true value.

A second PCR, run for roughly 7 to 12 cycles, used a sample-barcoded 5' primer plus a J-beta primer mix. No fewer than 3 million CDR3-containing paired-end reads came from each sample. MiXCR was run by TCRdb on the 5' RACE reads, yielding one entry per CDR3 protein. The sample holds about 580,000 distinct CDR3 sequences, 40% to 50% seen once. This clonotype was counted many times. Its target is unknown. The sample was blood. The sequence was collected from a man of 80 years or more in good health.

The CDR3 DNA reads as TGCAGTGCTCGACGGAGCTCGGACACAAAAATCCAAGAGACCCAGTACTTC. This encodes CSARRSSDTKIQETQYF. This rearrangement joins TRBV20-1 to TRBJ2-5; tentative D call: TRBD1 (5 bases). The germline V and J ends were trimmed by 5 bases and 1 base, with 23 bases remaining between them. Looked up from germline, CDR1 is DFQATT and CDR2 is SNEGSKA (reference sequence). The CDR3 is 17 amino acids.